The 15 T cell receptor beta chains below were found in one sample sequenced in a study of CD8 T cells in ankylosing spondylitis. TCRdb processed the 5' RACE reads anew with MiXCR; each CDR3 protein has one entry. The repertoire holds about 450,000 distinct CDR3 sequences, with around 26% as singletons. No antigen has been identified for these receptors. Points from the study as a whole: Made up of 7 to 9 highly homologous variants, a TCR beta motif appeared characteristic of ankylosing spondylitis blood.

The sample comprised blood, either unsorted or a sorted T cell fraction (not recorded which). All receptors derive from a male donor with ankylosing spondylitis.

A few counts support this clonotype. CDR3 sequence reads: CASRERGYEQYF. CDR3 in DNA: TGTGCCAGCCGGGAGAGGGGCTACGAGCAGTACTTC. The genes are TRBV12-3 or TRBV12-4 and TRBJ2-7; a weak D match, TRBD2 (6 bases). This CDR3 has 12 residues. The V end lost 8 bases, the J end lost 3 bases, and 11 bases lay between the germline ends.

The genes are TRBV5-1 and TRBJ2-3, with 11 positions matching TRBD2. CDR1 is SGHRS, CDR2 YFSETQ, per germline. J lost 2 bases, V lost 4 bases, and 12 bases had no gene match. The CDR3 length is 18 residues. The CDR3 nucleotides are TGCGCCAGCAGCCGGGGGGGCCTAGCGGGAGGATCCACAGATACGCAGTATTTT. Translation: CASSRGGLAGGSTDTQYF.

The chain recombines TRBV19 with TRBJ1-4; D is unclear. Germline V gene lookup returns CDR1 LNHDA and CDR2 SQIVND (reference sequence). The CDR3 extends over 12 amino acids. Trimming left V 3 bases short and J 7 bases short, with 6 bases between. In nucleotides, the CDR3 is TGTGCCAGTAGTATGGCGGGTGAAAAACTGTTTTTT. It encodes CASSMAGEKLFF.

This rearrangement joins TRBV2 to TRBJ1-4, with D unclear. V was pared by 3 bases and J by 6 bases, with 8 bases between. This CDR3 has 13 residues. Germline values: CDR1 SNHLY, CDR2 FYNNEI. CDR3 sequence: CASSDEAYEKLFF. In DNA form, the CDR3 reads TGTGCCAGCAGTGACGAAGCCTATGAAAAACTGTTTTTT.

A single count supports this clonotype. The DNA is omitted, as the CDR3 cannot be located on it reliably, and the CDR3 follows TCRdb's listing. This chain connects TRBV6-4 to TRBJ2-5; TRBD2 was called by the table and not checked on the DNA. Inclusive of both ends, the CDR3 amounts to 23 amino acids. The germline gives CDR1 MRHNA, CDR2 SNTAGT. The CDR3 here is CASSRTSEGPRDPVLRVQETQYF.

V gene TRBV6-1 combines with J gene TRBJ1-4; D is ambiguous. Germline CDR1 and CDR2: MNHNS and SASEGT. The V gene lost 5 bases and the J gene lost 0 bases, with 13 bases spanning the gap. The CDR3 consists of 16 residues. The CDR3: CASSRTPFATNEKLFF. The CDR3 DNA reads as TGTGCCAGCAGTCGTACCCCCTTCGCAACTAATGAAAAACTGTTTTTT.

This clonotype was observed a handful of times. This chain uses TRBV3-1 with TRBJ2-7; 9 bases fit TRBD1. This CDR3 is built from 15 residues. Trimming removed 4 bases from V and 2 bases from J; junction bases left unmatched: 6. The germline V gene encodes CDR1 LGHDT and CDR2 YNNKEL (reference sequence). The CDR3 DNA sequence: TGTGCCAGCAGCCGGGGGACAGGGTCGCCCTACGAGCAGTACGTC. It specifies CASSRGTGSPYEQYV.

This clonotype occurred many times. V and J are TRBV7-9 and TRBJ1-2; 8 bases match TRBD1. CDR3 length equals 15 residues. V was clipped by 3 bases and J by 5 bases; unmatched bases: 8. Germline-derived CDR1 and CDR2 are SEHNR and FQNEAQ (reference sequence). DNA of the CDR3: TGTGCCAGCAGCTTGGAAGTACAGGGGGAGTATGGCTACACCTTC. Encoded protein: CASSLEVQGEYGYTF.

Ten or more counts support this clonotype. The rearrangement links TRBV5-1 to TRBJ2-7; possibly TRBD1 or TRBD2 for D (6 bases each). Germline CDR1 is SGHRS and CDR2 is YFSETQ. Trimming pared 7 bases from V and 2 bases from J, leaving 16 bases between. The CDR3 contains 14 residues. DNA for the CDR3: TGCGCCAGCGAGCCTGAGGGGGGTACCTACGAGCAGTACTTC. Residues: CASEPEGGTYEQYF. Looking up the rest from reference TRBV5-1 and TRBJ2-7 gives the full variable domain: KAGVTQTPRYLIKTRGQQVTLSCSPISGHRSVSWYQQTPGQGLQFLFEYFSETQRNKGNFPGRFSGRQFSNSRSEMNVSTLELGDSALYLCASEPEGGTYEQYFGPGTRLTVT.

This clonotype came up a few times. Written as DNA, the CDR3 is TGTGCCAGCAGCGTAGCTGGGCAGGGAAAACTGTTTTTT. It specifies CASSVAGQGKLFF. V gene TRBV9 combines with J gene TRBJ1-4; D perhaps matches TRBD1 (5 bases). This CDR3 has 13 residues. The V gene's germline CDR1 is SGDLS and CDR2 YYNGEE. The V and J ends lost 0 bases and 10 bases respectively, with 10 bases between them.

As regards this clonotype: The junction does not match germline at one end; this may be a read error. The J gene is TRBJ2-1, the V gene TRBV20-1; 9 bases are shared with TRBD2. Germline loops: CDR1 DFQATT, CDR2 SNEGSKA (reference sequence). The CDR3 extends over 13 amino acids. The CDR3 region is CSARDSGRNEQFF. CDR3 sequence (DNA): TGCAGTGCGAGAGATAGCGGGAGAAATGAGCAGTTCTTC.

This clonotype was seen ten or more times. V usage is TRBV5-1 and J usage is TRBJ1-4; 7 bases fit TRBD1. Germline values: CDR1 SGHRS, CDR2 YFSETQ. This CDR3 contains 13 residues. V trimming: 4 bases; J trimming: 9 bases; junction bases outside the gene matches: 6. This CDR3 is CASSGDSPQKLFF. CDR3 nucleotides: TGCGCCAGCAGCGGGGACAGCCCGCAAAAACTGTTTTTT. Full variable domain (remainder filled in from reference TRBV5-1 and TRBJ1-4): KAGVTQTPRYLIKTRGQQVTLSCSPISGHRSVSWYQQTPGQGLQFLFEYFSETQRNKGNFPGRFSGRQFSNSRSEMNVSTLELGDSALYLCASSGDSPQKLFFGSGTQLSVL.

This clonotype was detected a few times. The chain is built from TRBV5-1 and TRBJ1-1; D ambiguous. The V gene lost 5 bases and the J gene lost 1 base, with 12 bases spanning the gap. CDR1 is SGHRS and CDR2 is YFSETQ in the germline V gene. The CDR3 loop spans 14 amino acids. The CDR3 DNA sequence: TGCGCCAGCAGGTATCGGGTCGGGAACACTGAAGCTTTCTTT. Its translation is CASRYRVGNTEAFF. Full variable domain (missing parts from reference TRBV5-1 and TRBJ1-1): KAGVTQTPRYLIKTRGQQVTLSCSPISGHRSVSWYQQTPGQGLQFLFEYFSETQRNKGNFPGRFSGRQFSNSRSEMNVSTLELGDSALYLCASRYRVGNTEAFFGQGTRLTVV.

This chain links TRBV18 with TRBJ2-7, with TRBD1 matching 7 bases. V lost 5 bases, J lost 4 bases, and 5 bases stayed unmatched. The CDR3 totals 13 residues. Germline CDR1 KGHSH, CDR2 LQKENI. DNA of the CDR3: TGTGCCAGCTCAGAGGGACAGAATTACGAGCAGTACGTC. Its protein is CASSEGQNYEQYV.

Written as DNA, the CDR3 is TGTGCCAGCAGCCAAGATCGTCGGGGGGCGTCGGGCTACACCTTC. It yields the protein CASSQDRRGASGYTF. The chain uses TRBV3-1 and TRBJ1-2, with D maybe TRBD1 (6 bases). The CDR3 spans 15 residues. Germline V gene data show CDR1 as LGHDT and CDR2 as YNNKEL (reference sequence). Trimming stripped 0 bases from V and 8 bases from J, with 16 bases between.